The following is a T cell receptor beta chain sequence with its context. Libraries were prepared by immunoSEQ multiplex PCR; TCRdb keeps only in-frame clonotypes and omits some of them. The sample contains a few hundred thousand clones, approximately 87% of which appear only once. This record belongs to a study of blood T cell repertoires in COVID-19. The J segment lost 6 bases and the V segment lost 4 bases, leaving 3 bases of the junction unmatched. The CDR3 sequence is 13 residues long. Germline V gene sequence: CDR1 MNHNY, CDR2 SVGAGI (reference sequence). This sequence was found in a woman aged 50 to 60 who had recovered from COVID-19. This chain links TRBV6-6 with TRBJ1-2; 9 bases are a match to TRBD1. The sample taken for sequencing was PBMCs or T cells enriched from blood (not recorded which). The CDR3 sequence is CASSSDRGDGYTF. The CDR3 region has the DNA TGTGCCAGCAGTTCGGACAGGGGTGATGGCTACACCTTC.